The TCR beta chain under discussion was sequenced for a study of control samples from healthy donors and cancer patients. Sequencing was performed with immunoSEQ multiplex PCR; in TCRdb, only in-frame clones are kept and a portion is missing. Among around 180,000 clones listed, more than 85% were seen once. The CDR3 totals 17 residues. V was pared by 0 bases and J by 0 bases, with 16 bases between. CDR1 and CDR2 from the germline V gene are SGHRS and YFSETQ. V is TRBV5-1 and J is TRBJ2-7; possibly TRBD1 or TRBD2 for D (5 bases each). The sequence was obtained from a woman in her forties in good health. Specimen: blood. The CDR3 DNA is TGCGCCAGCAGCTTGGCAACCGGGACCCATAGCTCCTACGAGCAGTACTTC. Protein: CASSLATGTHSSYEQYF.